One sample yielded the 15 T cell receptor beta chains listed below, sequenced in a study of shared clonotypes between healthy human individuals. TCRdb keeps only in-frame clones here, not all; method: immunoSEQ multiplex PCR. The table has more than 400,000 clones, over 70% seen once. Specimen: PBMCs. The receptors originated from a woman aged 40 to 50 in good health. Some clones in this sample may be carry-over from other donors' samples.

The rearrangement links TRBV18 to TRBJ2-7, with a possible D match to TRBD2 (5 bases). This CDR3 spans 13 amino acids. With 2 bases removed from V and 5 bases from J, the gap between germline ends came to 10 bases. Per germline, CDR1 KGHSH and CDR2 LQKENI. The CDR3 DNA is TGTGCCAGCTCACCAACCCCCGGGAACGAGCAGTACTTC. It yields the protein CASSPTPGNEQYF.

Notes on this clone: This likely came from a read error, as a far larger clone is one base away. Other DNA variants within this sample encode the same CDR3. This rearrangement joins TRBV29-1 to TRBJ1-2; D is ambiguous. Per the germline V gene, CDR1 is SQVTM and CDR2 is ANQGSEA. The germline V and J ends were trimmed by 6 bases and 3 bases, with 14 bases remaining between them. CDR3 size: 13 residues. Written as DNA, the CDR3 is TGCAGCGTGGGTGTTTCGGGCGACTATGGCTACACCTTC. It encodes CSVGVSGDYGYTF.

V is TRBV15 and J is TRBJ2-5, with TRBD2 identical over 9 bases. The J call may not be correct, given that the DNA end is closer to TRBJ2-7. In germline, CDR1 is LNHNV, CDR2 YYDKDF (reference sequence). CDR3 size: 14 residues. The CDR3: CATSRLLAGYEQYF. In DNA form, the CDR3 reads TGTGCCACCAGCAGGCTCCTAGCGGGATACGAGCAGTACTTC.

Notes on this clone: Different DNA sequences within this sample yield the same CDR3. This chain joins TRBV7-2 and TRBJ1-2; D not certain. Trimming shortened V by 2 bases and J by 2 bases, and 6 bases separated the two germline ends. In germline, CDR1 is SGHTA, CDR2 FQGNSA. The CDR3 contains 13 residues. CDR3 nucleotide sequence: TGTGCCAGCAGCTTACAAGGGAACTATGGCTACACCTTC. Protein sequence: CASSLQGNYGYTF.

The rearrangement links TRBV19 to TRBJ2-2; TRBD1 matches 8 bases. CDR1 and CDR2 (germline): LNHDA, SQIVND (reference sequence). The length of the CDR3 is 16 residues. After removal of 4 bases from V and 3 bases from J, the junction contained 7 bases not matched to a gene. The DNA of the CDR3 is TGTGCCAGTAGTAACCCACAGGGGGGATACACCGGGGAGCTGTTTTTT. This translates into CASSNPQGGYTGELFF. Together with reference TRBV19 and TRBJ2-2, the CDR3 gives the full variable domain: DGGITQSPKYLFRKEGQNVTLSCEQNLNHDAMYWYRQDPGQGLRLIYYSQIVNDFQKGDIAEGYSVSREKKESFPLTVTSAQKNPTAFYLCASSNPQGGYTGELFFGEGSRLTVL.

This clone appeared a few times. The chain employs TRBV19 and TRBJ1-5, with 7 bases that match TRBD1. Germline V CDR1 and CDR2: LNHDA, SQIVND (reference sequence). CDR3 length equals 13 residues. J was trimmed by 2 bases and V by 8 bases; bases with no gene match: 3. CDR3 region: CASGGTGNQPQHF. The CDR3 DNA reads TGTGCCAGTGGGGGGACAGGCAATCAGCCCCAGCATTTT.

About this clone: A far larger clone is only one base removed, so a read error is likely. This sequence joins TRBV6-1 and TRBJ2-1, with TRBD2 identical over 9 bases. J gave up 2 bases and V 1 base, and 3 bases lay outside the gene matches. Germline CDR1 reads MNHNS; CDR2 reads SASEGT. The CDR3 is made up of 16 amino acids. CDR3 residues: CASSEEGGGAYNEQFF. CDR3 sequence (DNA): TGTGCCAGCAGTGAAGAGGGCGGGGGGGCCTACAATGAGCAGTTCTTC.

This clone occurred once. The J gene is TRBJ2-6, the V gene TRBV18; a weak D match, TRBD1 (6 bases). Germline-derived CDR1 and CDR2 are KGHSH and LQKENI. This CDR3 has 17 residues. The ends were cut back, 2 bases at V and 0 bases at J, with 11 bases in the middle. CDR3 in amino acids: CASSPKDSLSGANVLTF. CDR3 nucleotides: TGTGCCAGCTCACCAAAGGACAGCCTCTCTGGGGCCAACGTCCTGACTTTC. The entire variable domain, with the rest obtained from reference TRBV18 and TRBJ2-6, is as follows: NAGVMQNPRHLVRRRGQEARLRCSPMKGHSHVYWYRQLPEEGLKFMVYLQKENIIDESGMPKERFSAEFPKEGPSILRIQQVVRGDSAAYFCASSPKDSLSGANVLTFGAGSRLTVL.

The V call is TRBV4-2, the J call TRBJ1-4; D perhaps matches TRBD1 (5 bases). This CDR3 has 15 residues. The germline V gene encodes CDR1 LGHNA and CDR2 YNFKEQ. With 4 bases removed from V and 3 bases from J, the gap between germline ends came to 12 bases. The CDR3 nucleotides read TGTGCCAGCAGCCGACGGGGGACCCCTAATGAAAAACTGTTTTTT. Its translation: CASSRRGTPNEKLFF.

V gene TRBV2 combines with J gene TRBJ1-1, with D maybe TRBD1 (6 bases). This CDR3 has 13 amino acids. Germline-derived CDR1 and CDR2 are SNHLY and FYNNEI. V lost 4 bases and J lost 9, with 15 bases in between. The CDR3 protein is CASSVGEQGKAFF. As DNA, the CDR3 is TGTGCCAGCAGTGTCGGGGAACAGGGAAAAGCTTTCTTT.

The chain combines TRBV19 with TRBJ1-5; D is unresolved. V shed 1 base and J shed 6 bases, with 13 bases lying between them. The CDR3 length is 15 residues. Germline V gene lookup returns CDR1 LNHDA and CDR2 SQIVND (reference sequence). CDR3 sequence reads: CASSIVGLSGQPQHF. The CDR3 DNA reads as TGTGCCAGTAGTATAGTAGGCCTATCGGGTCAGCCCCAGCATTTT.

This chain links TRBV7-2 with TRBJ2-1; TRBD2 aligns across 8 bases. The trim removed 6 bases at V and 6 bases at J, leaving 10 bases unmatched. CDR1 SGHTA and CDR2 FQGNSA come from the germline V gene. The CDR3 consists of 15 residues. CDR3 nucleotides: TGTGCCAGCAGTCGAACTAGCGGAGCGGCCAATGAGCAGTTCTTC. This sequence encodes CASSRTSGAANEQFF.

This rearrangement joins TRBV9 to TRBJ2-6, with TRBD1 as a possible D gene (7 bases). The CDR3 is 19 amino acids. The V end lost 4 bases, the J end lost 3 bases, and 23 bases lay between the germline ends. Per the germline V gene, CDR1 is SGDLS and CDR2 is YYNGEE. CDR3 coding DNA: TGTGCCAGCAGCACTGGAGGGGGCGTAATCTATCTTGGGGCCAACGTCCTGACTTTC. Translating it yields CASSTGGGVIYLGANVLTF.

V and J are TRBV5-4 and TRBJ1-1, with D hard to call. Trimming removed 0 bases from V and 1 base from J, with 7 bases in between. CDR3 length equals 14 residues. The germline V gene encodes CDR1 SGHNT and CDR2 YYREEE (reference sequence). This chain's CDR3 is CASSLAVGNTEAFF. The CDR3 region has the DNA TGTGCCAGCAGCTTGGCCGTGGGGAACACTGAAGCTTTCTTT.

The chain combines TRBV4-1 with TRBJ2-7; TRBD1 aligns across 8 bases. CDR3 length equals 18 residues. The trim removed 2 bases at V and 4 bases at J, leaving 16 bases unmatched. CDR1 is MGHRA and CDR2 is YSYEKL in the germline V gene. The CDR3 DNA sequence: TGCGCCAGCAGCCAACCCCAGGACCCAAGACAGGGGATGTACGAGCAGTACTTC. Translating gives CASSQPQDPRQGMYEQYF.